The present TCR beta chain was sequenced within a study of blood T cell repertoires in COVID-19. Study-wide background: Nucleic acid was either cDNA or gDNA, and it came from T cells, B-cell-depleted T cells, or PBMCs.

Study processing details: The authors estimated nucleated cell counts from reference gene primer amplification. Assay: immunoSEQ multiplex PCR; the TCRdb copy retains only in-frame clones and omits some. The V and J calls and the clone size are those of that table, but D and trimming were determined from the DNA. Here the sample spans roughly 130,000 clones, around nine tenths being singletons. The germline gives CDR1 MDHEN, CDR2 SYDVKM. The CDR3 has 15 amino acids. The V end was cut by 5 bases, the J end by 4 bases, with 18 bases between. This sequence originates from a man in his 60s with COVID-19, enrolled during active disease. Sequencing used peripheral blood. The V call is TRBV28, the J call TRBJ2-7; a weak D match, TRBD1 (5 bases). CDR3 DNA sequence: TGTGCCAGCAGTACCTCCCCAAGGGGTTTTTACGAGCAGTACTTC. Amino acids: CASSTSPRGFYEQYF.